This is a list of T cell receptor beta chains from one sample in a study of blood T cells in healthy people across ages. TCRdb reprocessed the 5' RACE reads with MiXCR, giving one entry per CDR3 protein. The data hold approximately 1,100,000 distinct CDR3 sequences, with around 45% observed a single time. Sequenced material: blood. These receptors were obtained from an older woman in good health. Each CDR3 is given with its conserved first and last residue. D genes are given only for firm matches. Where a row states a size, it is once, few, many or the class of an expanded clone; other rows omit it.

V	D	size	J	DNA	CDR3
TRBV6-6	NA	few	TRBJ1-5	TGTGCCAGCAGTTACTTCGACAGGTCGTATCAGCCCCAGCATTTT	CASSYFDRSYQPQHF
TRBV12-3/TRBV12-4	NA	once	TRBJ1-1	TGTGCCAGCACCGCGGGGGGCGGTAGGACTGAAGCTTTCTTT	CASTAGGGRTEAFF
TRBV12-3/TRBV12-4	TRBD1	many	TRBJ2-7	TGTGCCAGCAGTTTGGGGACAGGGGTCTACGAGCAGTACTTC	CASSLGTGVYEQYF
TRBV7-8	NA	few	TRBJ2-1	TGTGCCAGCAGCTTAGAACTAGCCGAGGAGCAGTTCTTC	CASSLELAEEQFF
TRBV9	NA	NA	TRBJ2-7	TGTGCCAGCAGCGGGGGACTTGATTACTCCTACGAGCAGTACTTC	CASSGGLDYSYEQYF
TRBV3-1	NA	NA	TRBJ2-5	TGTGTCAGCAGCCGAAGGACTAACCAAGAGACCCAGTACTTC	CVSSRRTNQETQYF
TRBV7-2	NA	few	TRBJ1-6	TGTGCCAGCAGCTTTCTTAGTTATGGGTCACCCCTCCACTTT	CASSFLSYGSPLHF
TRBV28	TRBD2	NA	TRBJ2-5	TGTGCCAGCAGTCGACTGGGGGGCGGGAGGGAGACCCAGTACTTC	CASSRLGGGRETQYF
TRBV2	NA	NA	TRBJ2-7	TGTGCCAGCAGTGAATCCCCGGCCGAGCAGTACTTC	CASSESPAEQYF
TRBV20-1	NA	few	TRBJ2-5	TGCAGTGCTAGAGATCTGGGTAGCTCCCAAGAGACCCAGTACTTC	CSARDLGSSQETQYF
TRBV18	TRBD1	NA	TRBJ1-2	TGTGCCAGCTCTCGGGACAGGGGCCAGGATAGCTATGGCTACACCTTC	CASSRDRGQDSYGYTF
TRBV7-2	TRBD2	NA	TRBJ2-7	TGTGCCAGCAGCCCCGCCCGCTTAGCGGGAGGTTTCTTTCTCAATGAGCAGTACTTC	CASSPARLAGGFFLNEQYF
TRBV6-5	NA	NA	TRBJ2-2	TGTGCCAGGACCGACCGACAAGGGGGGTGTGGGCGGGAGCTGTTTTTT	CARTDRQGGCGRELFF
TRBV28	TRBD1	few	TRBJ2-1	TGTGCCAGCAGTTTAGGGGACAGGGGGCACCCCTACAATGAGCAGTTCTTC	CASSLGDRGHPYNEQFF
TRBV7-8	TRBD2	NA	TRBJ2-3	TGTGCCAGCAGCTTAGTTGGCCTAGCGGGAGGGGCTAGCACAGATACGCAGTATTTT	CASSLVGLAGGASTDTQYF
TRBV3-1	NA	NA	TRBJ2-5	TGTGCCAGCAGCCACCTGGGGGTGGAGACCCAGTACTTC	CASSHLGVETQYF
TRBV6-2/TRBV6-3	TRBD2	NA	TRBJ2-7	TGTGCCAGCAGTTATGGTCCTAGCGGGAGTTCCTACGAGCAGTACTTC	CASSYGPSGSSYEQYF
TRBV7-2	TRBD2	few	TRBJ2-1	TGTGCCAGCAGCTTGCGGACTAGCGGGGGAGCCCTCAATGAGCAGTTCTTC	CASSLRTSGGALNEQFF
TRBV7-9	TRBD2	few	TRBJ2-7	TGTGCCAGCAGCTACCCACTAGCGGGCTACGAGCAGTACTTC	CASSYPLAGYEQYF
TRBV20-1	TRBD2	NA	TRBJ2-3	TGCAGTGCCGGGCAGCTAGCGGGAGGGCCGGATACGCAGTATTTT	CSAGQLAGGPDTQYF
TRBV20-1	NA	NA	TRBJ2-7	TGCGGTGCTAGTGACAGGACCTACGAGCAGTACTTC	CGASDRTYEQYF
TRBV27	NA	NA	TRBJ2-1	TGTGCCAGCAGTCCCAGGTACCTGGGGGCCCAGGGGTCCTACAATGAGCAGTTCTTC	CASSPRYLGAQGSYNEQFF
TRBV4-2	NA	few	TRBJ2-6	TGTGCCAGCAGCCAAGTAGGGAACTCTGGGGCCAACGTCCTGACTTTC	CASSQVGNSGANVLTF
TRBV20-1	TRBD2	NA	TRBJ2-1	TGCAGTGGCCGTAGCGGGAGGGCCAGCCGGTCCTACAATGAGCAGTTCTTC	CSGRSGRASRSYNEQFF
TRBV9	TRBD2	NA	TRBJ2-7	TGTGCCAGCAGCCCCCAAGGACTAGCGGTAAAAACAACCTACGAGCAGTACTTC	CASSPQGLAVKTTYEQYF
TRBV3-1	NA	NA	TRBJ1-2	TGTGCCAGCAGCCGCAACAGGGACCCGAGTGGCTACACCTTC	CASSRNRDPSGYTF
TRBV9	TRBD1	NA	TRBJ2-7	TGTGCCAGCAGCGTAAGTATAGTAGGGACAGGGGGAGGCGAGCAGTACTTC	CASSVSIVGTGGGEQYF
TRBV29-1	TRBD1	NA	TRBJ2-7	TGCAGCGTTGGGGGACAGACCTACGAGCAGTACTTC	CSVGGQTYEQYF
TRBV11-3	TRBD2	few	TRBJ2-5	TGTGCCAGCAGCTCCGGACTAGCGGTTGAGGGAGAGACCCAGTACTTC	CASSSGLAVEGETQYF
TRBV5-1	NA	NA	TRBJ2-4	TGCGCCAGCAGCCAAGAAATACACTCCCCCCAGTACTTC	CASSQEIHSPQYF
TRBV7-3	NA	NA	TRBJ2-3	TGTGCCAGCAGCTTAATGTACTCTAGCACAGATACGCAGTATTTT	CASSLMYSSTDTQYF
TRBV20-1	TRBD1	NA	TRBJ2-3	TGCAGTGCTAGAGGTGGGACAGGGACGGATACGCAGTATTTT	CSARGGTGTDTQYF
TRBV10-3	TRBD1	NA	TRBJ2-3	TGTGCCATTCAACCAGGGGGCGGCACAGATACGCAGTATTTT	CAIQPGGGTDTQYF
TRBV11-2	NA	NA	TRBJ2-7	TGTGCCAGCAGACCTGAGGAGCTCGCCTACGAGCAGTACTTC	CASRPEELAYEQYF
TRBV5-1	TRBD1	few	TRBJ2-1	TGCGCCAGCAGCTTGGACAGGGGACGTTCCGGGCAGTTCTTC	CASSLDRGRSGQFF
TRBV12-3/TRBV12-4	TRBD2	NA	TRBJ2-1	TGTGCCAGCCGCGGCGGGAGCTCCTACAATGAGCAGTTCTTC	CASRGGSSYNEQFF
TRBV7-2	TRBD1	NA	TRBJ2-3	TGTGCCAGCAGCTTACTGGGACAGGGGGCTGGTACGCAGTATTTT	CASSLLGQGAGTQYF
TRBV28	NA	NA	TRBJ1-2	TGTGCCAGCACTACCGGGGAGGGCTACACCTTC	CASTTGEGYTF
TRBV7-2	NA	few	TRBJ2-7	TGTGCCAGCAGCTTAGGTTCAGGGACCTCGGAGCAGTACTTC	CASSLGSGTSEQYF
TRBV6-1	NA	few	TRBJ2-4	TGTGCCAGCAGTCAAAACAGGGCAGAATTACAGTACTTC	CASSQNRAELQYF
TRBV24-1	TRBD2	NA	TRBJ2-7	TGTGCCACCTCCGGGACTAGCGGGAGTTTAGGGGGCTACGAGCAGTACTTC	CATSGTSGSLGGYEQYF
TRBV28	NA	NA	TRBJ2-1	TGTGCCAGCAGGGACCAGACTACCTACGAGCAGTTCTTC	CASRDQTTYEQFF
TRBV20-1	TRBD2	few	TRBJ2-1	TGCAGTGCTAATAAGGCGGGAGGTCAATACAATGAGCAGTTCTTC	CSANKAGGQYNEQFF
TRBV6-5	TRBD2	few	TRBJ2-5	TGTGCCAGCACAGGCGGGAGTGGAGAGACCCAGTACTTC	CASTGGSGETQYF
TRBV7-9	NA	few	TRBJ1-5	TGTGCCAGCAGTTTGGGGGGGTACAATCAGCCCCAGCATTTT	CASSLGGYNQPQHF
TRBV27	TRBD1	NA	TRBJ2-7	TGTGCCAGCAGACCGGGACAGGGGCGCTACGAGCAGTACTTC	CASRPGQGRYEQYF
TRBV30	TRBD1	NA	TRBJ2-7	TGTGCCTGGAGTCAATTGGGAGGACAGGGACACCACGAGCAGTACTTC	CAWSQLGGQGHHEQYF
TRBV20-1	NA	few	TRBJ2-5	TGCAGTGCTAGGGCGGGGTACCAAGAGACCCAGTACTTC	CSARAGYQETQYF
TRBV30	NA	few	TRBJ2-5	TGTGCCTGGAGTGTCATGAGCGAGACCCAGTACTTC	CAWSVMSETQYF
TRBV7-8	NA	once	TRBJ1-1	TGTGCCAGCAGCTCGAAACTGGGACAGAACACTGAAGCTTTCTTT	CASSSKLGQNTEAFF
TRBV11-2	TRBD1	NA	TRBJ2-4	TGTGCCAGCAGCAAGGACAGGGCCAAAAACATTCAGTACTTC	CASSKDRAKNIQYF
TRBV18	NA	NA	TRBJ2-3	TGTGCCAGCTCACCATCACTTCCCAGAGATACGCAGTATTTT	CASSPSLPRDTQYF
TRBV5-4	NA	NA	TRBJ2-5	TGTGCCAGCAGCTTGGAGGGGGTTTCAGAGACCCAGTACTTC	CASSLEGVSETQYF
TRBV9	NA	NA	TRBJ1-2	TGTGCCAGCAGCCCATTGACAGGCCCGTATGGCTACACCTTC	CASSPLTGPYGYTF
TRBV20-1	TRBD1	NA	TRBJ2-6	TGCAGTGCTAGAGATTCCAGGACAGGGGGCGATTCTGGGGCCAACGTCCTGACTTTC	CSARDSRTGGDSGANVLTF
TRBV6-5	NA	few	TRBJ2-1	TGTGCCAGCAGTCCAGTAAGGAACAATGAGCAGTTCTTC	CASSPVRNNEQFF
TRBV28	NA	NA	TRBJ2-1	TGTGCCAGCACAACCGTCAATGAGCAGTTCTTC	CASTTVNEQFF
TRBV7-2	NA	NA	TRBJ1-1	TGTGCCAGCAGCTTAGTCACAGGGAGGGAAGCTTTCTTT	CASSLVTGREAFF
TRBV3-1	NA	NA	TRBJ2-7	TGTGCCAGCAGCCAAGATTGGGAGTACGGGTACGAGCAGTACTTC	CASSQDWEYGYEQYF
TRBV10-3	TRBD1	NA	TRBJ1-2	TGTGCCATCAGTGACGGGGGACAGGGGCGTCACTATGGCTACACCTTC	CAISDGGQGRHYGYTF